This T cell receptor (beta chain) is drawn from a study of T cell repertoires in cytomegalovirus infection. Overall study context: Shared public TCR beta signatures pointed to both CMV infection and a matching HLA type.

The CDR3 spans 14 residues. Germline lookup yields CDR1 MNHNS and CDR2 SASEGT. Trimming cost V 6 bases and J 2 bases, with 14 bases left between them. General study findings and limits: Dominant in the ex vivo response were TCR beta clonotypes restricted by HLA-C and specific for CMV. There were carriers of CMV plus the relevant HLA, and cumulative public TCR beta family frequency identified them.

This clonotype showed up just a few times. Its antigen is currently unknown. Via MiXCR, TCRdb re-called the reads, giving one row per CDR3 protein. Among about 740,000 distinct CDR3 sequences listed, approximately 40% were seen once. Input material: PBMCs. The TCR was taken from a human donor in good health (CMV status not recorded). Some clones in this sample may be carry-over from other donors' samples. The gene calls are TRBV6-1 and TRBJ2-7; either TRBD1 or TRBD2 may supply D (5 bases each). The CDR3 nucleotides read TGTGCCAGCAGAAGTGGGGACGGAACCTACGAGCAGTACTTC. Amino acids: CASRSGDGTYEQYF.